This T cell receptor (beta chain) was documented in a study of Graves' ophthalmopathy and Graves' hyperthyroidism. PBMCs had their origin in fresh peripheral blood (approximately 10 ml). TCR beta CDR3 regions were amplified from RNA transcripts. Second-round multiplex PCR came after a first-round RT-PCR that employed HTBI primers. TCRdb reprocessed the multiplex PCR reads via MiXCR and lists one record per CDR3 protein. Of 600,000 to 950,000 distinct CDR3 sequences detected, 40% appear once; the ten largest clones hold approximately 46%. There are 14 residues in the CDR3. CDR1 and CDR2 from the germline V gene are MNHEY and SVGAGI. V dropped 10 bases and J dropped 5; count of bases not matched to a gene: 12.

The sample comprised peripheral blood. The receptor was derived from an adult man with Graves' ophthalmopathy. The gene calls are TRBV6-5 and TRBJ2-7, with 9 positions matching TRBD1. This CDR3 reads CAISRTGVSDEQYF. The CDR3 region has the DNA TGTGCCATCAGCCGGACAGGGGTCAGTGACGAGCAGTACTTC.